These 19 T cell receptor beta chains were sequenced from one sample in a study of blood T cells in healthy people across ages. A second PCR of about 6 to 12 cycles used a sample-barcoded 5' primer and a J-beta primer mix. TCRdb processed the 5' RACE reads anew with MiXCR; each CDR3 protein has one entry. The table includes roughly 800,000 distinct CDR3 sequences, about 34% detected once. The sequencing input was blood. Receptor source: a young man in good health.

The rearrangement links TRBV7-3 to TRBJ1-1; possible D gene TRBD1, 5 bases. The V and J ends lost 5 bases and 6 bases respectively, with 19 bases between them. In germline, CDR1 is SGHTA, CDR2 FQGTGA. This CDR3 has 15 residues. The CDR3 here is CASSRSGGAKAEAFF. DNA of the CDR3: TGTGCCAGCAGCCGTTCCGGGGGTGCTAAGGCTGAAGCTTTCTTT.

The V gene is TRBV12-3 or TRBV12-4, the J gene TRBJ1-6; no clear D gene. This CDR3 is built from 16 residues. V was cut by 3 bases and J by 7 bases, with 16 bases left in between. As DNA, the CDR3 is TGTGCCAGCAGTTTTCTCTTCCGATCGGGGAATTCACCCCTCCACTTT. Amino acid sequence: CASSFLFRSGNSPLHF.

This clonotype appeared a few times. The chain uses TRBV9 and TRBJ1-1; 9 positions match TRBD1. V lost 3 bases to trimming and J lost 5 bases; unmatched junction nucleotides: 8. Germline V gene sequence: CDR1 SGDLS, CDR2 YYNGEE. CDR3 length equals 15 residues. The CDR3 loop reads CASSEAGTGRTEAFF. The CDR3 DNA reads TGTGCCAGCAGCGAAGCCGGGACAGGGAGGACTGAAGCTTTCTTT.

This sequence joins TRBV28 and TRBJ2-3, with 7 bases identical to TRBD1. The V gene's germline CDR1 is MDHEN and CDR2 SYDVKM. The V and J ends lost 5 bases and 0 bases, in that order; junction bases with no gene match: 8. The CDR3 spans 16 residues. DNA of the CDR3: TGTGCCAGCAGTGGGCAGCGACAGGGAAGCACAGATACGCAGTATTTT. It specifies CASSGQRQGSTDTQYF.

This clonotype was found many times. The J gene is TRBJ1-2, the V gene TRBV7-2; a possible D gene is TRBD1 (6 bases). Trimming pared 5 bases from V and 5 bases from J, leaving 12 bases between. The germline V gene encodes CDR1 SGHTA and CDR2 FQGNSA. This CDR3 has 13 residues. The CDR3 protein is CASSPPDSYGYTF. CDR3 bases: TGTGCCAGCAGCCCGCCGGACAGTTATGGCTACACCTTC. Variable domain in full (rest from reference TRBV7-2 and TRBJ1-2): GAGVSQSPSNKVTEKGKDVELRCDPISGHTALYWYRQSLGQGLEFLIYFQGNSAPDKSGLPSDRFSAERTGGSVSTLTIQRTQQEDSAVYLCASSPPDSYGYTFGSGTRLTVV.

The CDR3 coding sequence is TGTGCCAGCACCCCCGGAAGGGGGGATAACTATGGCTACACCTTC. It encodes CASTPGRGDNYGYTF. The rearrangement uses TRBV3-1 and TRBJ1-2, with a weak D call TRBD1 (6 bases). CDR1 is LGHDT, CDR2 YNNKEL, per germline (reference sequence). The length of the CDR3 is 15 residues. Trimming removed 7 bases at V and 1 base at J, with 16 bases between.

In DNA form, the CDR3 reads TGCGCCAGCAGCTCTTTAGCGGGAGGGCCCCAAGAGGAGCAGTTCTTC. It encodes CASSSLAGGPQEEQFF. J is TRBJ2-1 and V is TRBV5-1; TRBD2 agrees at 11 bases. Germline V CDR1 and CDR2: SGHRS, YFSETQ. The J segment lost 10 bases and the V segment lost 3 bases, leaving 12 bases of the junction unmatched. CDR3 size: 16 residues.

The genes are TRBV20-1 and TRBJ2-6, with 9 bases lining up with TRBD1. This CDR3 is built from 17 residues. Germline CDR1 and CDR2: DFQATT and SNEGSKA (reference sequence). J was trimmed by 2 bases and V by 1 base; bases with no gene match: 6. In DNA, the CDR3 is TGCAGTGCTAGAGTATTGGGACAGGGACCTGGGGCCAACGTCCTGACTTTC. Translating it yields CSARVLGQGPGANVLTF.

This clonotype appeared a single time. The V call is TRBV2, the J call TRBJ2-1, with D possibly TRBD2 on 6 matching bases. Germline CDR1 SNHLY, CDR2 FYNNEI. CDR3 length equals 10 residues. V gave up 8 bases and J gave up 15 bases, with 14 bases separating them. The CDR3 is CASHGGKSFF. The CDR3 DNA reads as TGTGCCAGCCACGGGGGTAAATCGTTCTTC. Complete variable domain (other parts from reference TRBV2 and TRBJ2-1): EPEVTQTPSHQVTQMGQEVILRCVPISNHLYFYWYRQILGQKVEFLVSFYNNEISEKSEIFDDQFSVERPDGSNFTLKIRSTKLEDSAMYFCASHGGKSFFGPGTRLTVL.

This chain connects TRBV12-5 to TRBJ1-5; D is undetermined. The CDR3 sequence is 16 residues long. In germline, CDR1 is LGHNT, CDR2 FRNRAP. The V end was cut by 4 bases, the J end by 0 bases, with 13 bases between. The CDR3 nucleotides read TGTGCTAGTGGTTCCCCCCGGGCTCATAGCAATCAGCCCCAGCATTTT. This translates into CASGSPRAHSNQPQHF.

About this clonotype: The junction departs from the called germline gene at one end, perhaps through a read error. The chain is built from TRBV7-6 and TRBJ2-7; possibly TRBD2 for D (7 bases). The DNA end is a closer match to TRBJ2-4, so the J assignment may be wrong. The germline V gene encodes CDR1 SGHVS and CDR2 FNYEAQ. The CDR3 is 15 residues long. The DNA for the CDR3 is TGTGCCCGCAGCTTAGGGGGGGCGAGAAAGGACATTCAGTACTTC. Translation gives CARSLGGARKDIQYF.

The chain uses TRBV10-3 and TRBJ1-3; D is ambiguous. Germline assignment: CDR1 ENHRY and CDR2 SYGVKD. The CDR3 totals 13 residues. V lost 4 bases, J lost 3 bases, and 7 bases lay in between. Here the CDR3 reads CAISGTSGNTIYF. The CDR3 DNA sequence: TGTGCCATCAGTGGCACCAGTGGAAACACCATATATTTT.

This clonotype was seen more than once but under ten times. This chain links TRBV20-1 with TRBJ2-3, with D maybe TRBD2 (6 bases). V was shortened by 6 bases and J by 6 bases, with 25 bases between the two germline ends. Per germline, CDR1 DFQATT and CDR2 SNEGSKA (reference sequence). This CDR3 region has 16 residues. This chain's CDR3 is CSAKMGPLAFSDTQYF. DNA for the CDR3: TGCAGTGCCAAGATGGGACCGCTAGCGTTCTCTGATACGCAGTATTTT.

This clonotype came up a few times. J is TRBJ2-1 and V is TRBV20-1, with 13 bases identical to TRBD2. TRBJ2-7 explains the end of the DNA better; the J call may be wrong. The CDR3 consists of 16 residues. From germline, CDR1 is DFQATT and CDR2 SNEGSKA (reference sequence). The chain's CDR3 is CSARLAGGPSYNEQYF. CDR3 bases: TGCAGTGCTCGACTAGCGGGGGGCCCCTCCTACAATGAGCAGTACTTC.

The CDR3 loop is CSVWGLAGFGELFF. The CDR3 coding sequence is TGCAGCGTGTGGGGACTAGCGGGCTTCGGGGAGCTGTTTTTT. The chain uses TRBV29-1 and TRBJ2-2; 12 bases are a match to TRBD2. Germline V lookup: CDR1 SQVTM, CDR2 ANQGSEA. The CDR3 extends over 14 amino acids. V shed 6 bases, J shed 7 bases, and the junction held 6 bases outside the gene matches.

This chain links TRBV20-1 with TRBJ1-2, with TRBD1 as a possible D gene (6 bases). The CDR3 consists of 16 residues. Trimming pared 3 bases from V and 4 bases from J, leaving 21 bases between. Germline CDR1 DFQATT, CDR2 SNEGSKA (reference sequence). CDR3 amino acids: CSASYTLGQPLYGYTF. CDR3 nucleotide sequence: TGCAGTGCTAGTTATACGTTAGGACAGCCACTCTATGGCTACACCTTC.

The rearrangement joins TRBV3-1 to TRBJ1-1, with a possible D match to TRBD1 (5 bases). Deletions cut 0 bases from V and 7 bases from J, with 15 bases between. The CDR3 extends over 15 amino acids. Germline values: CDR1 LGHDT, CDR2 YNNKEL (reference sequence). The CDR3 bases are TGTGCCAGCAGCCAAGATCTGTTAGGGGAAAGTGAAGCTTTCTTT. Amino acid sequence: CASSQDLLGESEAFF.

The CDR3, as DNA: TGTGCCAGCAGCTCCGGGACAGGGGAGACCGGGGAGCTGTTTTTT. Its translation is CASSSGTGETGELFF. The chain combines TRBV13 with TRBJ2-2; 10 nucleotides line up with TRBD1. The CDR3 runs 15 residues. Looked up from germline, CDR1 is PRHDT and CDR2 is FYEKMQ (reference sequence). Germline trimming cut 4 bases from V and 5 bases from J; bases unmatched to any gene: 4.

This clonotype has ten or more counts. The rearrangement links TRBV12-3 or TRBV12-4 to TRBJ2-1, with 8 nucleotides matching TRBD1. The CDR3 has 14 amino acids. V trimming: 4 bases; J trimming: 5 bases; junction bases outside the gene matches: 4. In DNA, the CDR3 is TGTGCCAGCAGTTACGGACAGGGAAACAATGAGCAGTTCTTC. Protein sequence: CASSYGQGNNEQFF.